The 23 T cell receptor beta chains in this list originate from one sample, sequenced in a study of blood T cell repertoires in COVID-19. The method was immunoSEQ multiplex PCR; TCRdb's version includes in-frame clones alone and lacks a portion of them. The table lists around 130,000 clones, about four fifths of them singletons, with roughly an eighth in the top ten. The specimen was peripheral blood. The receptor source for this set is a human donor in a cohort sampled during active COVID-19.

By its share, this clone is medium-sized. CDR3 DNA sequence: TGCGCCAGCAGCCAAGTTGGTCGGGGTCGTGGCAATCAGCCCCAGCATTTT. It specifies CASSQVGRGRGNQPQHF. The chain carries TRBV4-1 and TRBJ1-5; no firm D call. Per germline, CDR1 MGHRA and CDR2 YSYEKL. V lost 1 base, J lost 2 bases, and 15 bases lay in between. The CDR3 covers 17 residues.

The chain is built from TRBV6-5 and TRBJ2-1; D is perhaps TRBD2 (5 bases). Germline loops: CDR1 MNHEY, CDR2 SVGAGI. Deletions cut 5 bases from V and 5 bases from J, with 10 bases between. The CDR3 totals 13 residues. The CDR3 sequence: CASSLERDNEQFF. CDR3 coding DNA: TGTGCCAGCAGTCTAGAGAGGGACAATGAGCAGTTCTTC.

This clone was observed a handful of times. This chain uses TRBV27 with TRBJ1-1; D is uncertain. The CDR3 is 13 residues long. In germline, CDR1 is MNHEY, CDR2 SMNVEV (reference sequence). V was trimmed by 2 bases and J by 1 base, leaving 5 bases between them. In DNA form, the CDR3 reads TGTGCCAGCAGTTTACAGGAGAACACTGAAGCTTTCTTT. Protein sequence: CASSLQENTEAFF.

The chain joins TRBV1 to TRBJ2-4; the listed D gene, TRBD2, was not tested against the DNA. TRBV1 is termed a pseudogene. The CDR3 is made up of 17 amino acids. The CDR3, as DNA: TGCACCAGCAGCCCCTCCGGTGATAGCGGGGGGCGAGTCATTCAGTACTTC. This translates into CTSSPSGDSGGRVIQYF.

This clone was recorded once. The genes are TRBV29-1 and TRBJ2-3; 10 positions agree with TRBD2. The germline gives CDR1 SQVTM, CDR2 ANQGSEA. The junction had 16 bases not matched to a gene; V was cut back by 0 bases and J by 1 base. This CDR3 has 20 amino acids. CDR3 amino acids: CSVEDRVLAGVTGGTDTQYF. CDR3 in DNA: TGCAGCGTTGAAGATCGTGTGCTAGCGGGGGTCACCGGTGGCACAGATACGCAGTATTTT.

This chain links TRBV7-8 with TRBJ2-1; D uncertain. Germline V gene lookup returns CDR1 SGHVS and CDR2 FQNEAQ. The CDR3 spans 10 residues. V gave up 4 bases and J gave up 10 bases, with 5 bases separating them. The CDR3 here is CASSSEEQFF. DNA for the CDR3: TGTGCCAGCAGCTCGGAGGAGCAGTTCTTC.

This chain links TRBV27 with TRBJ2-1; D call uncertain. The CDR3 runs 13 residues. The V gene's germline CDR1 is MNHEY and CDR2 SMNVEV (reference sequence). With 2 bases removed from V and 13 bases from J, the gap between germline ends came to 15 bases. The CDR3 spells CASSLLQASPQFF. CDR3 DNA: TGTGCCAGCAGTTTACTGCAAGCTTCCCCCCAGTTCTTC.

This clone is a singleton in its sample. Written as DNA, the CDR3 is TGTGCCAGCAGCCAAGATTACCTAGCGGGGAGAGAGACCCAGTACTTC. This codes for CASSQDYLAGRETQYF. The genes are TRBV3-1 (or the pseudogene TRBV3-2) and TRBJ2-5, with 9 nucleotides matching TRBD2. This CDR3 contains 16 residues. CDR1 LGHDT and CDR2 YNNKEL come from the germline V gene (reference sequence). Trimming removed 0 bases from V and 4 bases from J; junction bases left unmatched: 6.

This chain joins TRBV9 and TRBJ2-7; TRBD1 is a possible D gene (7 bases). V was cut by 3 bases and J by 0 bases, with 13 bases left in between. Germline CDR1 reads SGDLS; CDR2 reads YYNGEE. The CDR3 length is 15 residues. The CDR3 bases are TGTGCCAGCAGCGCAGGCGGGGACAGCTCCTACGAGCAGTACTTC. This gives the protein CASSAGGDSSYEQYF.

This clone was seen only a few times. The chain links TRBV13 to TRBJ2-1; maybe TRBD1 (5 bases). The CDR3 extends over 17 amino acids. V gave up 1 base and J gave up 3 bases, with 16 bases separating them. Germline-derived CDR1 and CDR2 are PRHDT and FYEKMQ (reference sequence). CDR3 DNA sequence: TGTGCCAGCAGCTTAGTAAATCAGAGGCAGGGCTACAATGAGCAGTTCTTC. This gives the protein CASSLVNQRQGYNEQFF.

The chain uses TRBV10-3 and TRBJ1-2; TRBD1 aligns across 7 bases. Unmatched junction bases numbered 5, after V lost 6 bases and J lost 4 bases. Germline lookup yields CDR1 ENHRY and CDR2 SYGVKD. This CDR3 region has 13 residues. The CDR3 region is CAISGDRAYGYTF. DNA of the CDR3: TGTGCCATCAGCGGAGACAGGGCCTATGGCTACACCTTC.

The genes are TRBV18 and TRBJ1-1; TRBD1 matches 7 bases. V lost 4 bases, J lost 1 base, and 3 bases stayed unmatched. From germline, CDR1 is KGHSH and CDR2 LQKENI. The CDR3 length is 14 residues. CDR3 sequence: CASSRQGGNTEAFF. CDR3 DNA: TGTGCCAGCTCACGACAGGGTGGGAACACTGAAGCTTTCTTT.

This chain uses TRBV2 with TRBJ2-3; D is unresolved. The CDR3 is 17 amino acids. The germline CDR1 and CDR2 sequences are SNHLY and FYNNEI. Trimming cost V 2 bases and J 0 bases, with 15 bases left between them. The CDR3 DNA follows: TGTGCCAGCAGTGAATCCCCTGGAGCGCCTAGCACAGATACGCAGTATTTT. Its translation is CASSESPGAPSTDTQYF.

The V call is TRBV7-9, the J call TRBJ2-5; 10 nucleotides line up with TRBD2. Trimming at V came to 10 bases and at J to 2 bases, leaving 10 bases not matched to a gene. CDR1 and CDR2 from the germline V gene are SEHNR and FQNEAQ (reference sequence). This CDR3 has 15 amino acids. The CDR3 coding sequence is TGTGCCACCAAACGGGCTAGCGGGGGTCAAGAGACCCAGTACTTC. Translated: CATKRASGGQETQYF. The variable domain in full, with the rest retrieved from reference TRBV7-9 and TRBJ2-5, is DTGVSQNPRHKITKRGQNVTFRCDPISEHNRLYWYRQTLGQGPEFLTYFQNEAQLEKSRLLSDRFSAERPKGSFSTLEIQRTEQGDSAMYLCATKRASGGQETQYFGPGTRLLVL.

The V gene is TRBV2, the J gene TRBJ2-7; 10 bases align to TRBD1. With 8 bases clipped from V and 2 bases from J, the junction kept 6 bases outside the gene matches. This CDR3 has 14 amino acids. Germline-derived CDR1 and CDR2 are SNHLY and FYNNEI. The CDR3: CASSGQGRPYEQYF. For the CDR3, the DNA is TGTGCCAGCTCGGGACAGGGGAGACCCTACGAGCAGTACTTC. Variable domain in full (rest from reference TRBV2 and TRBJ2-7): EPEVTQTPSHQVTQMGQEVILRCVPISNHLYFYWYRQILGQKVEFLVSFYNNEISEKSEIFDDQFSVERPDGSNFTLKIRSTKLEDSAMYFCASSGQGRPYEQYFGPGTRLTVT.

This clone was recorded many times. CDR3 loop: CASSLRVAGVTGELFF. CDR3 nucleotides: TGTGCCAGCAGCCTTCGGGTAGCGGGAGTAACCGGGGAGCTGTTTTTT. This chain uses TRBV7-2 with TRBJ2-2; 9 bases fit TRBD2. With V trimmed by 5 bases and J by 5 bases, 9 bases remained unmatched. This CDR3 is 16 amino acids long. Germline V lookup: CDR1 SGHTA, CDR2 FQGNSA.

This rearrangement joins TRBV18 to TRBJ2-5; 9 bases are shared with TRBD2. Germline V lookup: CDR1 KGHSH, CDR2 LQKENI. The CDR3 totals 16 residues. The trim removed 3 bases at V and 2 bases at J, leaving 7 bases unmatched. The CDR3 region has the DNA TGTGCCAGCTCACCCCGGATCAGCGGGGGGCAAGAGACCCAGTACTTC. This codes for CASSPRISGGQETQYF. Variable domain in full (rest from reference TRBV18 and TRBJ2-5): NAGVMQNPRHLVRRRGQEARLRCSPMKGHSHVYWYRQLPEEGLKFMVYLQKENIIDESGMPKERFSAEFPKEGPSILRIQQVVRGDSAAYFCASSPRISGGQETQYFGPGTRLLVL.

The chain carries TRBV9 and TRBJ2-1; 14 bases are shared with TRBD2. J lost 4 bases, V lost 3 bases, and 6 bases had no gene match. Per the germline V gene, CDR1 is SGDLS and CDR2 is YYNGEE. The CDR3 sequence is 17 residues long. The CDR3 sequence: CASSARTSGGPYNEQFF. The CDR3 nucleotides are TGTGCCAGCAGCGCACGGACTAGCGGGGGGCCTTACAATGAGCAGTTCTTC.

CDR3 sequence (DNA): TGTGCCACCAGTGAAGGACAGGTTAATCAGCCCCAGCATTTT. This encodes CATSEGQVNQPQHF. The gene calls are TRBV24-1 and TRBJ1-5, with 7 positions matching TRBD1. This CDR3 contains 14 residues. V was pared by 4 bases and J by 4 bases, with 3 bases of the junction left unmatched. The germline CDR1 and CDR2 sequences are KGHDR and SFDVKD.

The rearrangement joins TRBV5-5 to TRBJ2-5, with 7 nucleotides matching TRBD2. Unmatched junction bases numbered 13, after V lost 0 bases and J lost 5 bases. Per germline, CDR1 SGHKS and CDR2 YYEKEE (reference sequence). CDR3 size: 17 residues. DNA for the CDR3: TGTGCCAGCAGCTTGGGCAGCGGGGCAACCGCGCGGGAGACCCAGTACTTC. Protein sequence: CASSLGSGATARETQYF.

The genes are TRBV18 and TRBJ2-3, with TRBD1 identical over 8 bases. Looked up from germline, CDR1 is KGHSH and CDR2 is LQKENI. This CDR3 is built from 16 residues. Germline trimming cut 2 bases from V and 3 bases from J; bases unmatched to any gene: 7. The CDR3 spells CASSPDRGVGTDTQYF. In DNA, the CDR3 is TGTGCCAGCTCACCAGACAGGGGCGTGGGGACAGATACGCAGTATTTT.

V and J are TRBV7-7 and TRBJ2-3, with TRBD2 identical over 8 bases. Germline CDR1 and CDR2: SSHAT and FNYEAQ (reference sequence). This CDR3 contains 17 residues. J was trimmed by 2 bases and V by 0 bases; bases with no gene match: 7. The CDR3 is CASSLAPAGGLTDTQYF. The DNA of the CDR3 is TGTGCCAGCAGCTTAGCCCCTGCGGGGGGCCTCACAGATACGCAGTATTTT.

The chain is built from TRBV4-2 and TRBJ2-5, with a possible D match to TRBD2 (5 bases). This CDR3 spans 16 amino acids. Germline CDR1 reads LGHNA; CDR2 reads YNFKEQ. Trimming left V 4 bases short and J 5 bases short, with 20 bases between. The CDR3 DNA sequence: TGTGCCAGCAGCCTTCACCCGGACTCTCGGGGTGAGACCCAGTACTTC. The encoded protein is CASSLHPDSRGETQYF.